One sample yielded the 3 T cell receptor beta chains listed below, sequenced in a study of blood T cell repertoires in COVID-19. Libraries were prepared by immunoSEQ multiplex PCR; TCRdb keeps only in-frame clonotypes and omits some of them. The sample lists 200,000 to 250,000 clones; almost 90% were seen once. The sequenced sample consisted of PBMCs or T cells enriched from blood (not recorded which). The receptor set was obtained from a young man who had been exposed to COVID-19.

This chain uses TRBV19 with TRBJ1-1, with no clear D. Germline-derived CDR1 and CDR2 are LNHDA and SQIVND (reference sequence). V dropped 2 bases and J dropped 0 bases, with 13 bases sitting between them. The CDR3 runs 16 residues. Here the CDR3 DNA reads TGTGCCAGTAGTATACTTAGTGGCAGGATGAACACTGAAGCTTTCTTT. Translated, it gives CASSILSGRMNTEAFF.

The chain carries TRBV5-1 and TRBJ1-4; 8 bases agree with TRBD1. From germline, CDR1 is SGHRS and CDR2 YFSETQ. Trimming took 4 bases from V and 2 from J; bases not matched to a gene: 4. This CDR3 has 15 residues. The CDR3 DNA is TGCGCCAGCAGCGAAGACAGGGGTACTAATGAAAAACTGTTTTTT. Protein sequence: CASSEDRGTNEKLFF.

The chain links TRBV5-1 to TRBJ1-5, with 10 bases that match TRBD1. The CDR3 contains 14 residues. Germline V gene data show CDR1 as SGHRS and CDR2 as YFSETQ. Trimming took 3 bases from V and 5 from J; bases not matched to a gene: 2. CDR3 coding DNA: TGCGCCAGCAGCTGGGGGACAGGGGATCAGCCCCAGCATTTT. Translating gives CASSWGTGDQPQHF. The variable domain in full, completed from reference TRBV5-1 and TRBJ1-5, reads KAGVTQTPRYLIKTRGQQVTLSCSPISGHRSVSWYQQTPGQGLQFLFEYFSETQRNKGNFPGRFSGRQFSNSRSEMNVSTLELGDSALYLCASSWGTGDQPQHFGDGTRLSIL.